This T cell receptor (beta chain) stems from a study of CD8+CD57+ T cells in acquired aplastic anemia. Profiles of TCR beta VDJ and CDR3 were generated from a genomic DNA template. TCRdb re-derived calls from the reads in MiXCR, one entry per CDR3 protein. The sample holds 300,000 or so distinct CDR3 sequences, 50% to 65% seen once. The study, taken as a whole, reports: Comparison of patients with controls identified nearly 30 shared CD8+ CDR3 sequences.

Patients selected for sequencing had displayed CD8+CD57+ cell expansion by flow cytometry. Patients uniformly had severe acquired aplastic anemia. At blood sampling, none of the patients had yet received therapy. This clonotype appeared a few times. Its target is not known. Sequenced material: sorted CD4+, CD8+, or CD8+CD57+ T cells (not recorded which) from PBMCs. The TCR comes from a human donor with aplastic anemia.

The CDR3 DNA is TGTGCCAGCAGCTTAGTGCAGGCGTACCAAGAGACCCAGTACTTC. Its protein is CASSLVQAYQETQYF. The genes are TRBV7-2 and TRBJ2-5; no firm D call. V was shortened by 1 base and J by 0 bases, with 9 bases between the two germline ends. The germline gives CDR1 SGHTA, CDR2 FQGNSA. The CDR3 loop spans 15 amino acids.